Listed below are T cell receptor beta chains from one sample, sequenced in a study of monozygotic twins with inflammatory bowel disease. TCRdb re-called the 5' RACE reads; every CDR3 protein appears as one record, without DNA. The sample holds 200,000 to 250,000 distinct CDR3 sequences. The specimen sequenced was blood. Receptor source: a human donor with ulcerative colitis or Crohn's disease, or a healthy co-twin of an affected twin (not recorded which). Each CDR3 is given with its conserved first and last residue.

V gene	J gene	CDR3 protein
TRBV29-1	TRBJ2-7	CSVEDPYSGAEQYF
TRBV5-1	TRBJ1-1	CASSLAEGWGTEAFF
TRBV7-9	TRBJ1-5	CASSLGAGSGNQPQHF
TRBV5-5	TRBJ1-1	CASSLVGAGTTEAFF
TRBV20-1	TRBJ2-7	CSALRLLDSYEQYF
TRBV19	TRBJ1-1	CASSIGQLEAFF
TRBV12-3/TRBV12-4	TRBJ2-7	CASRPGLAYEQYF
TRBV7-8	TRBJ2-3	CASSLGFQGAYDTQYF
TRBV28	TRBJ2-7	CASSLSVGGVEQYF
TRBV7-2	TRBJ2-7	CASSPDGGPSYEQYF
TRBV7-3	TRBJ2-2	CASSLTPGAHGELFF
TRBV7-2	TRBJ1-5	CTTAGGAGDQPQHF
TRBV12-3/TRBV12-4	TRBJ2-7	CASSLAWDSYEQYF
TRBV4-1	TRBJ2-2	CASSQDRGSGGLYTGELFF
TRBV10-3	TRBJ2-7	CAISERHEQYF
TRBV7-2	TRBJ2-7	CASSLEGQGRREQYF
TRBV5-4	TRBJ2-7	CASSSAGTTLIYEQYF
TRBV5-1	TRBJ2-3	CASSFQAGATDTQYF
TRBV28	TRBJ1-6	CASSSAQASSPLHF
TRBV5-1	TRBJ1-2	CASSLDSAVRGGYTF
TRBV6-4	TRBJ2-2	CASKPTTNRGQPMGTGELFF
TRBV4-3	TRBJ1-5	CASSQDWGQGVDQPQHF
TRBV7-9	TRBJ2-7	CASSSQQDSYEQYF